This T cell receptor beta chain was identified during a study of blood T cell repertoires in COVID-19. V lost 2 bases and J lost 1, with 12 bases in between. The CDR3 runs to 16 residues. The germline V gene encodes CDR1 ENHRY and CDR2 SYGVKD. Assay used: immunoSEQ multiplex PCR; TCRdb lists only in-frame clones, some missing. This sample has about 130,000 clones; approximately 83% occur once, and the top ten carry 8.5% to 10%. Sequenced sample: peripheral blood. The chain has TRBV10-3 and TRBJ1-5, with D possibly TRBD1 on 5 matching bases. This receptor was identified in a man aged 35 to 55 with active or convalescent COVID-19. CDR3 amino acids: CAISEAGDLSNQPQHF. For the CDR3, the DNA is TGTGCCATCAGTGAGGCGGGGGACCTGAGCAATCAGCCCCAGCATTTT.